Listed here is a single T cell receptor (beta chain). Its specificity is unknown. The data derive from a study of T cells expressing NK-cell markers. Study findings and constraints: Dominant NKG2C+ clonotypes accounted for about 1.0-8% of CD8+ T cells in about 6 donors. Unclear, still, was the HCMV specificity of the expanded NKG2C+ T cell clones. In a few donors, dominant clonotypes made up about 28.3-65% of CD3+CD56-NKG2C+ cells.

No DNA is given; TCRdb re-called the 5' RACE reads and lists each CDR3 protein once. The sample features approximately 550,000 distinct CDR3 sequences, with approximately 3.6% in its top ten. CDR3 size: 13 residues. Per the germline V gene, CDR1 is MDHEN and CDR2 is SYDVKM. Sample: blood T cells: a sorted CD56 or NKG2C T cell subset, CD4+ or CD8+ T cells, or bulk PBMC T cells (not recorded which). The TCR was taken from a young man in good health. The rearrangement uses TRBV28 and TRBJ2-1; TCRdb returns TRBD2, unconfirmable since there is no DNA. CDR3 sequence: CAILAGLGNEQFF. Full variable domain (missing parts from reference TRBV28 and TRBJ2-1): DVKVTQSSRYLVKRTGEKVFLECVQDMDHENMFWYRQDPGLGLRLIYFSYDVKMKEKGDIPEGYSVSREKKERFSLILESASTNQTSMYLCAILAGLGNEQFFGPGTRLTVL.